A selection of T cell receptor beta chains follows, all from one sample in a study of T cells in Graves' hyperthyroidism and ophthalmopathy. TCRdb reprocessed the multiplex PCR reads via MiXCR and lists one record per CDR3 protein. The table has 460,000 or so distinct CDR3 sequences, around 14% seen once. The material sequenced was blood. These receptors all stem from a woman between 18 and 30 years old with Graves' hyperthyroidism. The CDR3 runs from the conserved cysteine through the conserved F or W.

>TRBV7-9
CASSLGSGSTYEQYF
>TRBV27
CASGQLNTEAFF
>TRBV28
CASRLHYEQYF
>TRBV12-3/TRBV12-4
CASSPWTGNQPQHF
>TRBV5-1
CASSLEALLGEKLFF
>TRBV7-2
CASSWEGIGQPQHF
>TRBV6-2/TRBV6-3
CASSYMATGELFF
>TRBV28
CASSFGRGNRYTF
>TRBV12-3/TRBV12-4
CASSFELGTRHYNEQFF
>TRBV20-1
CSAPRPGGIYGYTF
>TRBV30
CAWGQGAEQPQHF
>TRBV18
CASSPPGAPETQYF
>TRBV20-1
CSAKTSQNTGELFF
>TRBV30
CAWIGADVSTDTQYF
>TRBV6-2/TRBV6-3
CASRLAGEVTDTQYF
>TRBV14
CASSQDLQKQFF
>TRBV27
CASRGPAGSSSYNSPLHF
>TRBV5-1
CASSLSGRAWNEQFF
>TRBV5-8
CASSPWTGYGYTF
>TRBV30
CAWSRRMGLSGINEQFF
>TRBV24-1
CATSDSATYEQYF
>TRBV5-1
CASTLTQLAGVSHEQYF
>TRBV12-5
CASAVGRSGEKLFF
>TRBV10-3
CAISDWVENYGYTF
>TRBV11-3
CASSLGLYGTQYF
>TRBV20-1
CSAERTVPKYTDTQYF
>TRBV27
CASSFVPSSANEQFF
>TRBV20-1
CSARELAKNIQYF